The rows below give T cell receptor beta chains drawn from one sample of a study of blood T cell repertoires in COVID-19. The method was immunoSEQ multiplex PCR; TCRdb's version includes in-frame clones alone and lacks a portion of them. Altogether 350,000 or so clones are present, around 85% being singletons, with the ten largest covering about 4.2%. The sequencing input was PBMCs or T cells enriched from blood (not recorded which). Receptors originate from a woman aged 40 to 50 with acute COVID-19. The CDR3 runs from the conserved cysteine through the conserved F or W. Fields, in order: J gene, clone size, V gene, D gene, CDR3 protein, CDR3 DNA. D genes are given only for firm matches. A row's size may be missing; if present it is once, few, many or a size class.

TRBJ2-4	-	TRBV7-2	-	CASSLLDKNIQYF	TGTGCCAGCAGCTTACTAGACAAAAACATTCAGTACTTC
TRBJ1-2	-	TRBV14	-	CASSQELRGGYTF	TGTGCCAGCAGCCAAGAGTTACGAGGGGGCTACACCTTC
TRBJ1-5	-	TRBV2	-	CASSRGGGQPQHF	TGTGCCAGCAGCAGAGGGGGGGGTCAGCCCCAGCATTTT
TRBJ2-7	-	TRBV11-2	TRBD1	CASSWSDRVGNEQYF	TGTGCCAGCAGCTGGAGCGACAGGGTAGGGAACGAGCAGTACTTC
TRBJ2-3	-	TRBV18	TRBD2	CASSPPGTRYTDTQYF	TGTGCCAGCTCACCCCCCGGGACTAGATACACAGATACGCAGTATTTT
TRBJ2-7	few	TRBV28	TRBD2	CASSLTLVTSGSFTYEQYF	TGTGCCAGCAGTTTAACTCTTGTGACTAGCGGGAGTTTTACCTACGAGCAGTACTTC
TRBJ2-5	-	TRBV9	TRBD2	CASSVLTGGETQYF	TGTGCCAGCAGCGTACTCACCGGGGGGGAGACCCAGTACTTC
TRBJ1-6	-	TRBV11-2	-	CASSILNSPLHF	TGTGCCAGCAGCATACTTAATTCACCCCTCCACTTT
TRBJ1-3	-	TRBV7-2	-	CASSFQSSGNTIYF	TGTGCCAGCAGCTTTCAGTCCTCTGGAAACACCATATATTTT
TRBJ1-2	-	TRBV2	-	CASSVLGDYGYTF	TGTGCCAGCAGTGTTTTAGGGGACTATGGCTACACCTTC
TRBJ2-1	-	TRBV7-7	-	CASSLYPSAYNEQFF	TGTGCTAGCAGCTTATATCCTAGCGCCTACAATGAGCAGTTCTTC
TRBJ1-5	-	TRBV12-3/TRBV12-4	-	CASSFRGQPQHF	TGTGCCAGCAGTTTTCGGGGACAGCCCCAGCATTTT
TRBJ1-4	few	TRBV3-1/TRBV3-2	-	CASSLGVEKLFF	TGTGCCAGCAGCCTGGGCGTTGAAAAACTGTTTTTT
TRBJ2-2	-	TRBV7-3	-	CASSRDRMNTGELFF	TGTGCCAGCAGCCGCGACAGGATGAACACCGGGGAGCTGTTTTTT
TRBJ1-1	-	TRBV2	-	CASSVQGLNTEAFF	TGTGCCAGCAGTGTCCAGGGTTTGAACACTGAAGCTTTCTTT
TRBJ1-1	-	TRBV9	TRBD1	CASSGQGRVNTEAFF	TGTGCCAGCAGCGGACAGGGGCGGGTGAACACTGAAGCTTTCTTT
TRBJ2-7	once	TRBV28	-	CASSQIEDTSYEQYF	TGTGCCAGCAGCCAGATCGAGGACACCTCCTACGAGCAGTACTTC
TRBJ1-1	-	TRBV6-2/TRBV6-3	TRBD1	CASSFGTGDGTEAFF	TGTGCCAGCAGTTTCGGGACAGGGGATGGCACTGAAGCTTTCTTT
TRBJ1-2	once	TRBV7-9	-	CASSLEWAGCSF	TGTGCCAGCAGCTTAGAATGGGCAGGCTGTTCATTC
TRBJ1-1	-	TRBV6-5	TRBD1	CASQDRQGRRSEAFF	TGTGCCAGCCAAGATCGACAGGGGCGTAGGTCTGAAGCTTTCTTT
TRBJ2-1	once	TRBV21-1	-	CASSKEGPSGSDNEQFF	TGTGCCAGCAGCAAAGAAGGTCCTAGCGGGAGCGACAATGAGCAGTTCTTC
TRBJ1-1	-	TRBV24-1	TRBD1	CATSDPGTGKYTEAFF	TGTGCCACCAGTGACCCCGGGACAGGGAAATACACTGAAGCTTTCTTT
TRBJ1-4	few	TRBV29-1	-	CSVGGGLNEKLFF	TGCAGCGTCGGGGGGGGACTTAATGAAAAACTGTTTTTT
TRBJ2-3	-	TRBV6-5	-	CASKTDYITDTQYF	TGTGCCAGCAAGACCGACTACATCACAGATACGCAGTATTTT
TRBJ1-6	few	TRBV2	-	CASSEESNSPLHF	TGTGCCAGCAGTGAAGAGAGCAATTCACCCCTCCACTTT
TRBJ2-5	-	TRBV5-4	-	CASSFRPGMFETQYF	TGTGCCAGCAGCTTCCGTCCCGGGATGTTCGAGACCCAGTACTTC
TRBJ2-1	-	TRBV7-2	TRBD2	CASSLGLPGLAGNEQFF	TGTGCCAGCAGCTTAGGACTCCCGGGACTAGCGGGGAATGAGCAGTTCTTC
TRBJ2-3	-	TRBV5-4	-	CASSSGPGGQDRQYF	TGTGCCAGCAGCTCCGGCCCGGGGGGCCAGGATAGGCAGTATTTT
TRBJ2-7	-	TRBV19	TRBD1	CASRGQTGRHEQYF	TGTGCCAGTAGGGGCCAGACAGGGCGGCACGAGCAGTACTTC
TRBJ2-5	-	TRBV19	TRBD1	CASGSQGSMQTQYF	TGTGCCAGTGGATCACAGGGGAGCATGCAGACCCAGTACTTC
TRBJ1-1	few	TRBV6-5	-	CASSYTRTEANTEAFF	TGTGCCAGCAGTTACACTCGGACAGAAGCGAACACTGAAGCTTTCTTT
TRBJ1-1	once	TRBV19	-	CASSIESPRVLNTEAFF	TGTGCCAGTAGTATAGAAAGTCCGAGGGTTCTCAACACTGAAGCTTTCTTT
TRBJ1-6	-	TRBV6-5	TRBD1	CASSPGDRGLSPLHF	TGTGCCAGCAGTCCGGGAGACAGGGGTTTATCACCCCTCCACTTT
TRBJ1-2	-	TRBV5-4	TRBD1	CASSRFGQGSGYTF	TGTGCCAGCAGCCGATTTGGACAGGGCTCTGGCTACACCTTC
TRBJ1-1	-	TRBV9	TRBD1	CASSPGGAETEAFF	TGTGCCAGCAGTCCAGGGGGCGCAGAAACTGAAGCTTTCTTT
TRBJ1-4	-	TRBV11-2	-	CASSLVFNEKLFF	TGTGCCAGCAGCCTTGTCTTTAATGAAAAACTGTTTTTT
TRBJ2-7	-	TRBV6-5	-	CASRVGPGSYEQYF	TGTGCCAGCAGGGTAGGCCCAGGTTCCTACGAGCAGTACTTC
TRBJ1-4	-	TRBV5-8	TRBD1	CASSLRRTGLGKLFF	TGTGCCAGCAGCTTGAGGCGGACAGGGCTGGGAAAACTGTTTTTT
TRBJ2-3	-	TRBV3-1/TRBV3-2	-	CASSLGRDTQYF	TGTGCCAGCAGTCTCGGCAGGGATACGCAGTATTTT
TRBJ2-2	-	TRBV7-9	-	CASSLGRGTTGELFF	TGTGCCAGCAGCTTAGGGCGCGGTACGACCGGGGAGCTGTTTTTT
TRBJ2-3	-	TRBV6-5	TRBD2	CASSYKQAGGRDTQYF	TGTGCCAGCAGTTACAAACAAGCGGGGGGTAGAGATACGCAGTATTTT
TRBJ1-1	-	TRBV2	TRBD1	CASRVDRTMNTEAFF	TGTGCCAGCAGGGTGGACAGGACCATGAACACTGAAGCTTTCTTT
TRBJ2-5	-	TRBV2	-	CASSEVVGSQETQYF	TGTGCCAGCAGTGAAGTGGTGGGGAGCCAAGAGACCCAGTACTTC
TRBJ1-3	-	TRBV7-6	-	CASSFGGPGNTIYF	TGTGCCAGCAGTTTCGGGGGGCCTGGAAACACCATATATTTT
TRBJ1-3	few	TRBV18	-	CASSPGGSHSGNTIYF	TGTGCCAGCTCACCTGGCGGGAGTCACTCTGGAAACACCATATATTTT
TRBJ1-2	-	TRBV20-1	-	CRADGDGYTF	TGCAGAGCGGACGGAGATGGCTACACCTTC
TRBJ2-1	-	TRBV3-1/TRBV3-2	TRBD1	CASRGQGTNSYNEQFF	TGTGCCAGCAGAGGACAGGGGACCAACTCCTACAATGAGCAGTTCTTC
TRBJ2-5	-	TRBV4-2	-	CASSQETGTQETQYF	TGTGCCAGCAGCCAAGAGACAGGAACCCAAGAGACCCAGTACTTC
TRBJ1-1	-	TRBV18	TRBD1	CASSPGTGQLNTEAFF	TGTGCCAGCTCACCCGGGACGGGACAGTTGAACACTGAAGCTTTCTTT
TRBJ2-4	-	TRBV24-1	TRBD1	CATSDSGTASKNIQYF	TGTGCCACCAGTGATTCTGGGACAGCCTCCAAAAACATTCAGTACTTC
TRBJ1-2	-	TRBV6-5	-	CASSYSRAAGGYTF	TGTGCCAGCAGTTACTCGAGGGCAGCAGGAGGCTACACCTTC
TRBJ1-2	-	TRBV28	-	CASTPRGFANYGYTF	TGTGCCAGCACCCCCCGAGGGTTCGCTAACTATGGCTACACCTTC
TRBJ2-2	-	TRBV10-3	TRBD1	CAIKGAITGELFF	TGTGCCATCAAGGGGGCAATCACCGGGGAGCTGTTTTTT
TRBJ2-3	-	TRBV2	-	CASSATHTADTQYF	TGTGCCAGCAGTGCAACTCATACGGCAGATACGCAGTATTTT
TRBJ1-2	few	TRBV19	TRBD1	CASRDRDPYGYTF	TGTGCCAGTAGAGACAGGGACCCTTATGGCTACACCTTC
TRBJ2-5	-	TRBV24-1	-	CATNVRGLVTQYF	TGTGCCACCAATGTAAGAGGGCTTGTGACCCAGTACTTC
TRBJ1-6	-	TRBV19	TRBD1	CASSIGAYRGNSPLHF	TGTGCCAGTAGTATTGGTGCATACAGGGGGAATTCACCCCTCCACTTT
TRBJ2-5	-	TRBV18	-	CASSPLGAQETQYF	TGTGCCAGCTCACCCTTGGGGGCGCAAGAGACCCAGTACTTC
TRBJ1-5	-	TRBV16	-	CASSQSNPNQPQHF	TGTGCCAGCAGCCAATCCAATCCCAATCAGCCCCAGCATTTT